This T cell receptor (beta chain) derives from a study of spatial heterogeneity in lung cancer. One entry per CDR3 protein results from TCRdb running MiXCR on the 5' RACE reads. The profile shows about 100,000 distinct CDR3 sequences, 4.4% of them singletons. Whole-study findings and limits: Expanded intratumoral alpha and beta TCR counts tracked tumor mutation counts.

This clonotype was observed at least ten times. Its matching antigen is unknown. The CDR3 covers 13 residues. Trimming cost V 1 base and J 5 bases, with 9 bases left between them. CDR1 and CDR2 (germline): SEHNR, FQNEAQ (reference sequence). As to time point: sample taken at primary tumor resection. Specimen: lung tumor tissue, collected at surgery. The TCR sequence derives from a male donor with early-stage non-small cell lung cancer. This chain connects TRBV7-9 to TRBJ2-7; D perhaps matches TRBD1 (5 bases). The CDR3 DNA sequence: TGTGCCAGCAGCTTAGGACAGCTTCACGAGCAGTACTTC. Its translation is CASSLGQLHEQYF.